The 24 T cell receptor beta chains below come from one sample, sequenced in a study of cytomegalovirus exposure and HLA in healthy donors. PCR was performed using 60 Vbeta and 13 Jbeta primers. TCRdb keeps only in-frame clones here, not all; method: immunoSEQ multiplex PCR. The sample has around 99,000 clones; roughly 76% are singletons. The material sequenced was PBMCs. The receptors shown here come from a man between 18 and 35 years old in good health and CMV-seronegative.

The chain recombines TRBV5-1 with TRBJ2-7; 10 nucleotides agree with TRBD1. Per germline, CDR1 SGHRS and CDR2 YFSETQ. J gave up 6 bases and V 4 bases, and 7 bases lay outside the gene matches. The CDR3 extends over 14 amino acids. CDR3 nucleotide sequence: TGCGCCAGCAGCGGGACAGGGGACCTTTCCGAGCAGTACTTC. It is translated as CASSGTGDLSEQYF.

This clone was seen more than once but under ten times. The chain is built from TRBV10-1 and TRBJ1-1, with 7 nucleotides matching TRBD1. Germline V lookup: CDR1 WNHNN, CDR2 SYGVQD (reference sequence). This CDR3 contains 17 residues. Trimming took 4 bases from V and 1 from J; bases not matched to a gene: 12. CDR3 in amino acids: CASSVTPRWTGNTEAFF. For the CDR3, the DNA is TGCGCCAGCAGTGTAACCCCCCGGTGGACAGGGAACACTGAAGCTTTCTTT.

The chain combines TRBV2 with TRBJ2-3; tentative D call: TRBD1 (6 bases). Germline V gene sequence: CDR1 SNHLY, CDR2 FYNNEI. V lost 11 bases, J lost 1 base, and 10 bases lay in between. The CDR3 loop spans 12 amino acids. The CDR3 DNA sequence: TGTGCCTCGGCAGGGGGCACAGATACGCAGTATTTT. Its protein product is CASAGGTDTQYF.

The rearrangement joins TRBV28 to TRBJ2-1; 7 nucleotides align to TRBD1. The CDR3 is made up of 15 amino acids. V lost 6 bases, J lost 6 bases, and 11 bases stayed unmatched. CDR1 is MDHEN, CDR2 SYDVKM, per germline. CDR3 sequence (DNA): TGTGCCAGCAGCAGAGGGGGCCCCTTTGGCAATGAGCAGTTCTTC. Translated: CASSRGGPFGNEQFF. The entire variable domain, with the rest obtained from reference TRBV28 and TRBJ2-1, is as follows: DVKVTQSSRYLVKRTGEKVFLECVQDMDHENMFWYRQDPGLGLRLIYFSYDVKMKEKGDIPEGYSVSREKKERFSLILESASTNQTSMYLCASSRGGPFGNEQFFGPGTRLTVL.

In this sample, this clone turned up once. The gene calls are TRBV28 and TRBJ1-2; D is ambiguous. The CDR3 is 15 amino acids. Germline-derived CDR1 and CDR2 are MDHEN and SYDVKM. Deletions cut 6 bases from V and 5 bases from J, with 19 bases between. This chain's CDR3 is CASREVVFPGYGYTF. The CDR3 nucleotides read TGTGCCAGCAGGGAGGTGGTGTTCCCGGGATATGGCTACACCTTC.

The V gene is TRBV6-9, the J gene TRBJ1-6; D is unclear. Germline CDR1 MNHGY, CDR2 SVAAGI. The CDR3 consists of 11 residues. V was cut by 6 bases and J by 15 bases, with 12 bases left in between. CDR3 nucleotides: TGTGCCAGCAGGCCCCCCGGGGACCTCCACTTT. Its translation is CASRPPGDLHF.

V and J are TRBV6-5 and TRBJ1-4; no firm D call. Looked up from germline, CDR1 is MNHEY and CDR2 is SVGAGI. There are 14 residues in the CDR3. V was pared by 10 bases and J by 5 bases, with 17 bases between. The CDR3: CATRLAAANEKLFF. The CDR3 region has the DNA TGTGCCACCCGACTGGCAGCAGCGAATGAAAAACTGTTTTTT.

The rearrangement links TRBV18 to TRBJ2-3; 12 bases are shared with TRBD2. Trimming at V came to 3 bases and at J to 2 bases, leaving 3 bases not matched to a gene. CDR1 and CDR2 from the germline V gene are KGHSH and LQKENI. This CDR3 comprises 16 residues. CDR3 DNA sequence: TGTGCCAGCTCACCCCTAGCGGGGGGGTACACAGATACGCAGTATTTT. Its protein is CASSPLAGGYTDTQYF.

The genes are TRBV6-1 and TRBJ1-4; TRBD1 might be the D (5 bases). V was shortened by 1 base and J by 3 bases, with 9 bases between the two germline ends. The CDR3 has 15 residues. CDR1 is MNHNS, CDR2 SASEGT, per germline. CDR3: CASSEVGGANEKLFF. CDR3 sequence (DNA): TGTGCCAGCAGTGAAGTCGGGGGGGCTAATGAAAAACTGTTTTTT.

V is TRBV11-3 and J is TRBJ2-2; 9 nucleotides match TRBD1. This CDR3 is 17 amino acids long. V was clipped by 4 bases and J by 4 bases; unmatched bases: 10. Per the germline V gene, CDR1 is SGHNT and CDR2 is YENEEA. CDR3 sequence: CASSSHSRDRATGELFF. The CDR3, as DNA: TGTGCCAGCAGCTCCCATAGCCGGGACAGGGCCACCGGGGAGCTGTTTTTT.

DNA of the CDR3: TGCGCCAGCAGCTTGGGGAGCGGCTACACCTTC. Amino acids: CASSLGSGYTF. This rearrangement joins TRBV5-1 to TRBJ1-2; D is ambiguous. V was cut by 0 bases and J by 8 bases, with 5 bases left in between. Germline V gives CDR1 SGHRS, CDR2 YFSETQ. The CDR3 loop spans 11 amino acids.

The V and J genes are TRBV4-3 and TRBJ2-3; 7 bases align to TRBD1. CDR1 is LGHNA, CDR2 YSLEER, per germline. J gave up 2 bases and V 1 base, and 12 bases lay outside the gene matches. The CDR3 totals 18 residues. The CDR3 sequence is CASSQGQGRWGNTDTQYF. CDR3 nucleotides: TGCGCCAGCAGCCAAGGACAGGGTCGATGGGGCAACACAGATACGCAGTATTTT.

With respect to this clone: At one end the junction does not follow the germline gene, possibly because of a read error. The gene calls are TRBV7-9 and TRBJ2-3, with D unresolved. CDR3 length: 12 amino acids. Germline V gene lookup returns CDR1 SEHNR and CDR2 FQNEAQ (reference sequence). CDR3 sequence (DNA): TGTTCCAGCAGCTTATCTAGTAGTACGCAGTATTTT. This gives the protein CSSSLSSSTQYF.

The J gene is TRBJ2-7, the V gene TRBV7-6; 16 nucleotides align to TRBD2. This CDR3 has 17 residues. The junction had 2 bases not matched to a gene; V was cut back by 1 base and J by 2 bases. The V gene's germline CDR1 is SGHVS and CDR2 FNYEAQ. The CDR3 DNA sequence: TGTGCCAGCAGCTTAGGGGGACTAGCGGGGGGGCCCTACGAGCAGTACTTC. This gives the protein CASSLGGLAGGPYEQYF.

The CDR3 nucleotides are TGTGCCAGCAGCGTGACAGCTGGAAACACCATATATTTT. As protein: CASSVTAGNTIYF. The chain couples TRBV9 to TRBJ1-3, with D perhaps matching TRBD1 (5 bases). V dropped 2 bases and J dropped 2 bases, with 5 bases sitting between them. The CDR3 has 13 residues. CDR1 is SGDLS and CDR2 is YYNGEE in the germline V gene.

V and J are TRBV2 and TRBJ2-5; 7 bases map to TRBD1. CDR1 is SNHLY, CDR2 FYNNEI, per germline. Trimming took 7 bases from V and 5 from J; bases not matched to a gene: 4. There are 12 residues in the CDR3. CDR3 sequence (DNA): TGTGCCAGCACTATCAGGGGGGAGACCCAGTACTTC. This translates into CASTIRGETQYF.

The rearrangement uses TRBV18 and TRBJ2-5, with 9 positions matching TRBD1. The germline CDR1 and CDR2 sequences are KGHSH and LQKENI. This CDR3 spans 14 amino acids. J was trimmed by 4 bases and V by 4 bases; bases with no gene match: 4. CDR3: CASSLRQGGETQYF. As DNA, the CDR3 is TGTGCCAGCTCACTGCGACAGGGGGGAGAGACCCAGTACTTC.

This rearrangement joins TRBV7-3 to TRBJ1-2; perhaps TRBD1 as D (6 bases). Germline lookup yields CDR1 SGHTA and CDR2 FQGTGA. The CDR3 runs to 13 residues. Trimming took 3 bases from V and 5 from J, leaving 10 bases between them. The CDR3 loop reads CASSLDGQYGYTF. The CDR3 DNA follows: TGTGCCAGCAGCTTGGACGGACAGTATGGCTACACCTTC.

This chain connects TRBV6-1 to TRBJ1-6, with TRBD1 as a possible D gene (6 bases). CDR1 and CDR2 (germline): MNHNS, SASEGT. This CDR3 contains 17 residues. Trimming left V 4 bases short and J 0 bases short, with 13 bases between. The DNA of the CDR3 is TGTGCCAGCAGTGCACAGGGCACGAGCTCCTATAATTCACCCCTCCACTTT. Translation: CASSAQGTSSYNSPLHF.

J is TRBJ2-7 and V is TRBV19; D is undetermined. V lost 3 bases, J lost 3 bases, and 9 bases lay in between. Germline V CDR1 and CDR2: LNHDA, SQIVND (reference sequence). The length of the CDR3 is 13 residues. CDR3 nucleotide sequence: TGTGCCAGTAGTATTTCCCGGTTCTACGAGCAGTACTTC. Residues: CASSISRFYEQYF. Looking up the rest from reference TRBV19 and TRBJ2-7 gives the full variable domain: DGGITQSPKYLFRKEGQNVTLSCEQNLNHDAMYWYRQDPGQGLRLIYYSQIVNDFQKGDIAEGYSVSREKKESFPLTVTSAQKNPTAFYLCASSISRFYEQYFGPGTRLTVT.

This clone was seen a single time. This chain connects TRBV7-8 to TRBJ2-7; TRBD2 agrees at 8 bases. The CDR3 is 11 residues long. The V segment lost 7 bases and the J segment 5 bases; nucleotides outside the gene matches: 1. Germline CDR1 and CDR2: SGHVS and FQNEAQ. The CDR3 loop is CASTGGDEQYF. CDR3 nucleotide sequence: TGTGCCAGCACCGGGGGGGACGAGCAGTACTTC.

The rearrangement joins TRBV6-5 to TRBJ1-5; D is possibly TRBD1 (5 bases). CDR1 is MNHEY, CDR2 SVGAGI, per germline. This CDR3 has 15 amino acids. V lost 8 bases and J 7 bases, leaving 21 bases between the germline ends. The CDR3 protein is CASATYQGQGQPQHF. CDR3 in DNA: TGTGCCAGCGCCACGTACCAGGGTCAGGGACAGCCCCAGCATTTT.

A remark on this clone: The sample holds other DNA sequences that translate to the same CDR3. CDR3 bases: TGTGCCAGTAGTAGTCAGGGCTCCTACAATGAGCAGTTCTTC. Translating it yields CASSSQGSYNEQFF. This rearrangement joins TRBV19 to TRBJ2-1, with D possibly TRBD1 on 5 matching bases. With 4 bases removed from V and 0 bases from J, the gap between germline ends came to 7 bases. Germline V lookup: CDR1 LNHDA, CDR2 SQIVND (reference sequence). CDR3 length equals 14 residues.

With respect to this clone: The junction and the germline gene differ at one end; a read error may be behind it. V gene TRBV9 combines with J gene TRBJ1-2, with 7 bases matching TRBD1. Germline V gene lookup returns CDR1 SGDLS and CDR2 YYNGEE. This CDR3 is built from 16 residues. The CDR3 DNA follows: TGTGCCAGCAGCGTAGCTCGGGGGGGGACAGACTATGGCTACCCCTTC. It is translated as CASSVARGGTDYGYPF.